Below, 10 T cell receptor beta chains from the same sample are listed, as sequenced in a study of a mutant IDH1 vaccine in newly diagnosed glioma. Time point reported: baseline, week 1 (first vaccination visit). Stated treatment: pre-vaccination baseline after standard-of-care therapy. Sequenced by immunoSEQ multiplex PCR; TCRdb stores in-frame clones only, minus some. The sample gives some 22,000 clones, more than 85% of which show up once; over 9% is in the top ten. This specimen consisted of PBMCs, obtained from a glioma patient treated with radiotherapy, temozolomide or both. The origin of the receptors is a man aged 30 to 39 with glioma.

This clone has a single count. V and J are TRBV12-2 and TRBJ1-2; the tabulated D call, TRBD1, remains unverified against the DNA. TRBV12-2 is assigned pseudogene status. This CDR3 contains 16 residues. As DNA, the CDR3 is TGTGCAAGTCGCTTAGCGCGACAGGGGGACAACTATGGCTACACCTTC. Residues: CASRLARQGDNYGYTF.

This chain connects TRBV27 to TRBJ2-3; 10 bases align to TRBD1. Germline V gene data show CDR1 as MNHEY and CDR2 as SMNVEV (reference sequence). The V gene end was trimmed by 6 bases and the J gene end by 4 bases; junction bases not matched to a gene: 4. The CDR3 spans 14 residues. CDR3 loop: CASRRQGAPDTQYF. DNA for the CDR3: TGTGCCAGCAGGCGACAGGGGGCCCCAGATACGCAGTATTTT.

CDR3 residues: CAWSVSPGIESYGYTF. For the CDR3, the DNA is TGTGCCTGGAGTGTATCCCCGGGCATAGAGTCCTATGGCTACACCTTC. J is TRBJ1-2 and V is TRBV30; the D is unclear. V was clipped by 0 bases and J by 4 bases, with 18 bases between them. Germline assignment: CDR1 GTSNPN and CDR2 SVGIG (reference sequence). The length of the CDR3 is 16 residues.

The chain is built from TRBV7-9 and TRBJ2-7, with 10 bases fitting TRBD2. This CDR3 spans 14 amino acids. V lost 2 bases and J lost 3; bases outside the gene matches: 1. Per the germline V gene, CDR1 is SEHNR and CDR2 is FQNEAQ (reference sequence). The CDR3 nucleotides read TGTGCCAGCAGCTTACCTAGCGGGGGCTACGAGCAGTACTTC. The encoded protein is CASSLPSGGYEQYF.

The genes are TRBV7-8 and TRBJ2-7; D possibly corresponds to TRBD2 (5 bases). The CDR3 spans 13 residues. Deletions cut 5 bases from V and 3 bases from J, with 11 bases between. The germline CDR1 and CDR2 sequences are SGHVS and FQNEAQ. CDR3: CASSPSGIYEQYF. The CDR3 nucleotides are TGTGCCAGCAGCCCTTCCGGGATCTACGAGCAGTACTTC.

The chain couples TRBV12-5 to TRBJ2-1; D may be TRBD1 or TRBD2 (5 bases each). The CDR3 extends over 19 amino acids. Germline lookup yields CDR1 LGHNT and CDR2 FRNRAP. The V gene lost 2 bases and the J gene lost 0 bases, with 20 bases spanning the gap. The CDR3 bases are TGTGCTAGTGGTTTGCCCCTGGGTGAGGGGCACAGCTCCTACAATGAGCAGTTCTTC. Its translation is CASGLPLGEGHSSYNEQFF.

By share, this clone ranks as medium-sized (0.01 to 0.1%). CDR3 sequence: CASSLVTSYYNEQFF. The CDR3 DNA reads TGTGCCAGCAGCTTAGTGACTAGCTACTACAATGAGCAGTTCTTC. The rearrangement joins TRBV7-9 to TRBJ2-1; 7 nucleotides line up with TRBD2. The CDR3 extends over 15 amino acids. V lost 1 base, J lost 3 bases, and 3 bases stayed unmatched. The V gene's germline CDR1 is SEHNR and CDR2 FQNEAQ (reference sequence).

CDR3 residues: CASSPAGTSGGYTF. CDR3 nucleotides: TGTGCCAGCTCACCGGCAGGGACATCCGGGGGCTACACCTTC. The chain carries TRBV18 and TRBJ1-2, with D perhaps TRBD1 (6 bases). Germline V gives CDR1 KGHSH, CDR2 LQKENI. There are 14 residues in the CDR3. Between the trimmed V and J ends, which lost 3 bases and 8 bases, there was a span of 16 bases.

The chain couples TRBV2 to TRBJ1-2, with 9 bases lining up with TRBD1. With V trimmed by 4 bases and J by 5 bases, 8 bases remained unmatched. Germline CDR1 is SNHLY and CDR2 is FYNNEI. The CDR3 loop spans 15 amino acids. CDR3: CASSVTGGAHYGYTF. CDR3 DNA sequence: TGTGCCAGCAGTGTTACAGGGGGCGCCCATTATGGCTACACCTTC.

This chain links TRBV9 with TRBJ2-5; the D is unclear. Germline assignment: CDR1 SGDLS and CDR2 YYNGEE. The V gene lost 0 bases and the J gene lost 5 bases, with 11 bases spanning the gap. The CDR3 totals 14 residues. CDR3 residues: CASSVGAAGETQYF. The CDR3 nucleotides are TGTGCCAGCAGCGTAGGGGCTGCTGGGGAGACCCAGTACTTC.